These 26 T cell receptor beta chains originate from one sample sequenced in a study of T cell repertoires in cytomegalovirus infection. TCRdb re-called the reads with MiXCR, one entry per CDR3 protein. This table holds 230,000 or so distinct CDR3 sequences, around 15% found once. Sample: CD8+ T cells from PBMCs. All receptors come from a human donor in good health (CMV status not recorded). Some clones in this sample may be carry-over from other donors' samples.

The genes are TRBV14 and TRBJ2-2, with 7 bases matching TRBD1. Trimming removed 4 bases from V and 3 bases from J; junction bases left unmatched: 5. The length of the CDR3 is 15 residues. The germline gives CDR1 SGHDN, CDR2 FVKESK. The CDR3 coding sequence is TGTGCCAGCAGCCTAGGGGGCGCCGACACCGGGGAGCTGTTTTTT. It encodes CASSLGGADTGELFF.

This clonotype was detected ten times or more. This rearrangement joins TRBV7-2 to TRBJ2-3, with D perhaps TRBD2 (6 bases). Per the germline V gene, CDR1 is SGHTA and CDR2 is FQGNSA. Trimming left V 4 bases short and J 4 bases short, with 18 bases between. The CDR3 spans 16 residues. This CDR3 is CASSSMGGYPPDTQYF. CDR3 DNA: TGTGCCAGCAGCTCCATGGGGGGATACCCCCCAGATACGCAGTATTTT.

This clonotype was recorded a few times. In nucleotides, the CDR3 is TGTGCCAGCAGCCCCAGCGGTTACCAAGAGACCCAGTACTTC. It yields the protein CASSPSGYQETQYF. The V gene is TRBV11-2, the J gene TRBJ2-5, with D perhaps matching TRBD2 (5 bases). Between the trimmed V and J ends, which lost 5 bases and 0 bases, there was a span of 10 bases. Germline assignment: CDR1 SGHAT and CDR2 FQNNGV. The CDR3 is 14 amino acids. Full variable domain (outside the CDR3, taken from reference TRBV11-2 and TRBJ2-5): EAGVAQSPRYKIIEKRQSVAFWCNPISGHATLYWYQQILGQGPKLLIQFQNNGVVDDSQLPKDRFSAERLKGVDSTLKIQPAKLEDSAVYLCASSPSGYQETQYFGPGTRLLVL.

This clonotype was picked up a small number of times. This chain uses TRBV3-1 with TRBJ2-5; maybe TRBD1 (7 bases). Germline-derived CDR1 and CDR2 are LGHDT and YNNKEL (reference sequence). The CDR3 length is 15 residues. V was shortened by 4 bases and J by 4 bases, with 16 bases between the two germline ends. The CDR3 nucleotides read TGTGCCAGCAGCCCTCCAGGGGGGCTCGGAGAGACCCAGTACTTC. Protein sequence: CASSPPGGLGETQYF.

This clonotype was picked up a small number of times. One junction end disagrees with the germline gene, perhaps due to a read error. V usage is TRBV7-8 and J usage is TRBJ2-1, with TRBD2 matching 9 bases. CDR3 length equals 14 residues. Germline CDR1 SGHVS, CDR2 FQNEAQ. The CDR3 region is CASNLAAGGDEQFF. In nucleotides, the CDR3 is TGTGCCAGCAACTTAGCAGCGGGGGGCGATGAGCAGTTCTTC.

Only one count was recorded for this clonotype. This chain uses TRBV19 with TRBJ2-1; D remains ambiguous. Germline-derived CDR1 and CDR2 are LNHDA and SQIVND (reference sequence). V lost 1 base, J lost 5 bases, and 6 bases lay in between. The CDR3 spans 13 residues. CDR3 protein: CASSIGRDNEQFF. The CDR3 DNA reads TGTGCCAGTAGTATAGGCAGAGACAATGAGCAGTTCTTC.

The chain has TRBV7-9 and TRBJ2-5, with 12 bases aligning to TRBD2. After removal of 4 bases from V and 1 base from J, the junction contained 16 bases not matched to a gene. The CDR3 is 20 residues long. Germline CDR1 is SEHNR and CDR2 is FQNEAQ (reference sequence). CDR3: CASSSPTSGGYRGGQETQYF. CDR3 DNA: TGTGCCAGCAGCTCGCCGACTAGCGGGGGCTACCGGGGGGGCCAAGAGACCCAGTACTTC.

Only a few counts were recorded for this clonotype. The genes are TRBV29-1 and TRBJ2-2; D is perhaps TRBD1 (5 bases). The CDR3 length is 13 residues. V lost 6 bases and J lost 7, with 15 bases in between. Germline-derived CDR1 and CDR2 are SQVTM and ANQGSEA. The CDR3 loop is CSVTEKQDGELFF. The CDR3 DNA is TGCAGCGTGACCGAAAAACAGGACGGGGAGCTGTTTTTT.

The J gene is TRBJ2-7, the V gene TRBV28, with TRBD2 matching over 7 bases. The CDR3 is 16 amino acids. Germline loops: CDR1 MDHEN, CDR2 SYDVKM. V was pared by 6 bases and J by 6 bases, with 17 bases of the junction left unmatched. This CDR3 is CASSYRAMGGSVEQYF. The DNA for the CDR3 is TGTGCCAGCAGCTATAGGGCCATGGGGGGGAGCGTCGAGCAGTACTTC.

In its sample, this clonotype was seen a few times. This chain uses TRBV11-2 with TRBJ2-7; 8 bases agree with TRBD1. CDR1 and CDR2 (germline): SGHAT, FQNNGV. J gave up 6 bases and V 1 base, and 8 bases lay outside the gene matches. CDR3 length: 15 residues. The CDR3 sequence is CASSLAGQGLGEQYF. As DNA, the CDR3 is TGTGCCAGCAGCTTAGCTGGACAGGGCTTAGGCGAGCAGTACTTC.

In this sample, this clonotype turned up a few times. The chain has TRBV28 and TRBJ2-5; D ambiguous. The CDR3 length is 17 residues. The germline CDR1 and CDR2 sequences are MDHEN and SYDVKM. Trimming removed 1 base at V and 0 bases at J, with 15 bases between. Here the CDR3 reads CASSLLGVQEYQETQYF. DNA for the CDR3: TGTGCCAGCAGTTTATTGGGTGTTCAGGAGTACCAAGAGACCCAGTACTTC.

Only a few counts were recorded for this clonotype. The V and J genes are TRBV19 and TRBJ2-2; no reliable D call. The germline CDR1 and CDR2 sequences are LNHDA and SQIVND (reference sequence). Trimming removed 3 bases from V and 0 bases from J, with 17 bases in between. The CDR3 spans 18 residues. The CDR3 bases are TGTGCCAGTAGTATCAGACCCCACCGAGTTCCGAACACCGGGGAGCTGTTTTTT. Protein: CASSIRPHRVPNTGELFF.

This clonotype was counted only a few times. The chain employs TRBV9 and TRBJ2-6; D not certain. Trimming stripped 1 base from V and 1 base from J, with 9 bases between. The CDR3 sequence is 16 residues long. The germline CDR1 and CDR2 sequences are SGDLS and YYNGEE. CDR3 sequence (DNA): TGTGCCAGCAGCGTAACAGATTGGTCTGGGGCCAACGTCCTGACTTTC. It encodes CASSVTDWSGANVLTF.

As regards this clonotype: A much larger clone lies a single base off, so this may be a read error. J is TRBJ1-2 and V is TRBV4-1; weak D call: TRBD1 (5 bases). CDR3 length: 15 amino acids. Germline assignment: CDR1 MGHRA and CDR2 YSYEKL. Deletions cut 0 bases from V and 4 bases from J, with 12 bases between. The CDR3 coding sequence is TGCGCCAGCAGCCAAGAACAGACGGGGGGCTATGGCTACACCTTC. This codes for CASSQEQTGGYGYTF.

This clonotype showed up many times. The rearrangement joins TRBV7-6 to TRBJ1-1; 10 bases fit TRBD1. V was clipped by 5 bases and J by 4 bases; unmatched bases: 7. This CDR3 comprises 15 residues. Per germline, CDR1 SGHVS and CDR2 FNYEAQ. CDR3 loop: CASSHRDRGGTEAFF. In DNA form, the CDR3 reads TGTGCCAGCAGCCATAGGGACAGGGGAGGCACTGAAGCTTTCTTT. Full variable domain (rest looked up from reference TRBV7-6 and TRBJ1-1): GAGVSQSPRYKVTKRGQDVALRCDPISGHVSLYWYRQALGQGPEFLTYFNYEAQQDKSGLPNDRFSAERPEGSISTLTIQRTEQRDSAMYRCASSHRDRGGTEAFFGQGTRLTVV.

This clonotype has a single count. The chain couples TRBV5-6 to TRBJ2-7; 8 bases fit TRBD1. Germline values: CDR1 SGHDT, CDR2 YYEEEE. The V segment lost 3 bases and the J segment 3 bases; nucleotides outside the gene matches: 5. CDR3 size: 14 residues. CDR3 protein: CASSSGQGYYEQYF. The CDR3 DNA reads TGTGCCAGCAGCTCTGGACAGGGATACTACGAGCAGTACTTC.

In this sample, this clonotype turned up many times. The CDR3 sequence is CASSSPPGGEVYRHTEAFF. The CDR3 nucleotides are TGTGCCAGCAGTTCCCCCCCCGGGGGGGAGGTTTATCGGCACACTGAAGCTTTCTTT. The chain is built from TRBV12-3 or TRBV12-4 and TRBJ1-1, with D maybe TRBD1 (5 bases). The CDR3 extends over 19 amino acids. V dropped 4 bases and J dropped 3 bases, with 27 bases sitting between them.

This clonotype has ten or more counts. The chain joins TRBV7-9 to TRBJ1-2, with no clear D. This CDR3 region has 17 residues. Trimming pared 5 bases from V and 0 bases from J, leaving 19 bases between. The germline V gene encodes CDR1 SEHNR and CDR2 FQNEAQ (reference sequence). CDR3 loop: CASSPNPWRDANYGYTF. DNA for the CDR3: TGTGCCAGCAGCCCAAATCCTTGGAGAGACGCTAACTATGGCTACACCTTC. Looking up the rest from reference TRBV7-9 and TRBJ1-2 gives the full variable domain: DTGVSQNPRHKITKRGQNVTFRCDPISEHNRLYWYRQTLGQGPEFLTYFQNEAQLEKSRLLSDRFSAERPKGSFSTLEIQRTEQGDSAMYLCASSPNPWRDANYGYTFGSGTRLTVV.

This clonotype turned up a few times. The chain combines TRBV7-9 with TRBJ2-6; TRBD2 matches at 7 bases. V dropped 7 bases and J dropped 0; count of bases not matched to a gene: 15. The CDR3 is 19 residues long. CDR1 and CDR2 (germline): SEHNR, FQNEAQ (reference sequence). CDR3 nucleotide sequence: TGTGCCAGCAATCCCAGGTCGGGGGGTTCGATCTCTGGGGCCAACGTCCTGACTTTC. Protein: CASNPRSGGSISGANVLTF. Full variable domain (rest looked up from reference TRBV7-9 and TRBJ2-6): DTGVSQNPRHKITKRGQNVTFRCDPISEHNRLYWYRQTLGQGPEFLTYFQNEAQLEKSRLLSDRFSAERPKGSFSTLEIQRTEQGDSAMYLCASNPRSGGSISGANVLTFGAGSRLTVL.

This clonotype was seen many times. The chain couples TRBV6-1 to TRBJ2-7; the D is unclear. The CDR3 is made up of 10 amino acids. The ends were cut back, 2 bases at V and 7 bases at J, with 3 bases in the middle. Germline V CDR1 and CDR2: MNHNS, SASEGT. CDR3 region: CASSEREQYF. For the CDR3, the DNA is TGTGCCAGCAGTGAACGGGAGCAGTACTTC.

This sequence joins TRBV28 and TRBJ2-7; the D call may be TRBD1 or TRBD2 (6 bases each). Trimming took off 5 bases at V and 7 bases at J, with 21 bases between the two ends. The CDR3 runs to 15 residues. Germline CDR1 reads MDHEN; CDR2 reads SYDVKM. CDR3 nucleotides: TGTGCCAGCAGTCCCCTGGGGGGCCCTACTACGGAGCAGTACTTC. Residues: CASSPLGGPTTEQYF.

This clonotype was counted ten times or more. The chain employs TRBV12-3 or TRBV12-4 and TRBJ2-5, with TRBD1 matching 9 bases. The CDR3 sequence is 13 residues long. The ends lost 5 bases at V and 10 bases at J; junction bases unmatched: 8. The CDR3 loop is CASSRWTGEIQYF. The CDR3 nucleotides are TGTGCCAGCAGTCGATGGACAGGGGAAATCCAGTACTTC.

The chain links TRBV27 to TRBJ1-1; D is unclear. The V gene's germline CDR1 is MNHEY and CDR2 SMNVEV (reference sequence). This CDR3 comprises 13 residues. V dropped 4 bases and J dropped 5 bases, with 11 bases sitting between them. In DNA, the CDR3 is TGTGCCAGCAGTTCGGAGGTGTGGACTGAAGCTTTCTTT. It is translated as CASSSEVWTEAFF.

This clonotype was counted a few times. The rearrangement joins TRBV2 to TRBJ1-5, with D hard to call. There are 14 residues in the CDR3. Germline CDR1 reads SNHLY; CDR2 reads FYNNEI. Trimming removed 2 bases from V and 0 bases from J, with 5 bases in between. CDR3 loop: CASSERDSNQPQHF. In nucleotides, the CDR3 is TGTGCCAGCAGTGAAAGAGATAGCAATCAGCCCCAGCATTTT.

The genes are TRBV29-1 and TRBJ1-2; no clear D. The CDR3 loop spans 13 amino acids. Germline CDR1 is SQVTM and CDR2 is ANQGSEA. The V end lost 0 bases, the J end lost 4 bases, and 9 bases lay between the germline ends. In DNA form, the CDR3 reads TGCAGCGTTGAAGACGGGCAGATCTATGGCTACACCTTC. Translated: CSVEDGQIYGYTF.

V usage is TRBV5-6 and J usage is TRBJ2-5; weak D call: TRBD1 (6 bases). V lost 0 bases and J 5 bases, leaving 11 bases between the germline ends. Germline V gives CDR1 SGHDT, CDR2 YYEEEE. CDR3 length equals 14 residues. CDR3 nucleotide sequence: TGTGCCAGCAGCTTGGGGCAGGGGCGGGAGACCCAGTACTTC. Translating it yields CASSLGQGRETQYF.